The T cell receptor (beta chain) described here comes from a study of T cells after yellow fever vaccination. Study-wide findings and caveats: Most clones from primary vaccination were detected again post-booster (roughly 96% CD4, about 88% CD8). There was a possibility that FACS-sorted repertoires contained abundant clonotypes contaminating from the bulk population.

This clonotype was counted many times. Its target is unknown. The CDR3 runs to 13 residues. Germline-derived CDR1 and CDR2 are MNHEY and SVGAGI. The ends were cut back, 2 bases at V and 1 base at J, with 4 bases in the middle. The 5'RACE template-switching step produced TCR cDNA and added a universal primer site and UMIs. TCRdb independently ran MiXCR on the 5' RACE reads; one entry per CDR3 protein. The table has 200,000 to 300,000 distinct CDR3 sequences, less than 8.5% seen once; the top ten hold over 0.65%. This clonotype was obtained from a man aged 25 to 45 who received the YFV17D yellow fever vaccine. The chain employs TRBV6-5 and TRBJ2-3; D ambiguous. The sequenced sample was CD4+ T cells sorted from PBMCs, obtained 15 days after the yellow fever booster vaccination. This CDR3 is CASSYRGTDTQYF. As DNA, the CDR3 is TGTGCCAGCAGTTACCGCGGCACAGATACGCAGTATTTT.